The present TCR beta chain was sequenced within a study of blood T cell repertoires in COVID-19. Study-wide background: The analysed material was cDNA or gDNA that came from T cells, B-cell-depleted T cells, or PBMCs.

Trimming took 6 bases from V and 1 from J, leaving 12 bases between them. The CDR3 has 15 residues. Germline V CDR1 and CDR2: MNHEY, SVGAGI. Original methodology: Amplification with reference gene primers provided the estimates of nucleated cell counts. Sequencing was performed with immunoSEQ multiplex PCR; in TCRdb, only in-frame clones are kept and a portion is missing. V, J and clone size are those of that table, while D and trimming were read from the DNA. This table has 200,000 to 250,000 clones, approximately 85% appearing once. The receptor was isolated from a woman over 75 with COVID-19, enrolled during active disease. V is TRBV6-5 and J is TRBJ2-2; D is perhaps TRBD2 (6 bases). Sequenced input: peripheral blood. The CDR3, as DNA: TGTGCCAGCAGGCGGGGAGCAGAGAACACCGGGGAGCTGTTTTTT. It encodes CASRRGAENTGELFF.